The T cell receptor beta chain under discussion was sequenced for a study of blood T cell repertoires in COVID-19. Study-wide context: T cells, B-cell-depleted T cells, or PBMCs provided the cDNA or gDNA that served as material.

CDR3 length equals 13 residues. Trimming removed 8 bases at V and 9 bases at J, with 17 bases between. Germline V CDR1 and CDR2: SGHVS, FQNEAQ. Per the original data handling: Reference gene primer amplification yielded estimated nucleated cell counts. Using immunoSEQ multiplex PCR, the repertoire was profiled, and TCRdb retains in-frame clones only, with some absent. That table supplies the V and J calls and clone size; D and trimming were determined from the DNA. In the table there are roughly 50,000 clones, more than 75% of which are singletons. The rearrangement joins TRBV7-8 to TRBJ1-5; D perhaps matches TRBD1 (5 bases). The TCR was taken from a woman at least 80 years old with COVID-19, enrolled during active disease. The sequenced material came from peripheral blood. This chain's CDR3 is CASHTASGGPQHF. The CDR3 region has the DNA TGTGCCAGCCACACGGCCTCCGGGGGGCCCCAGCATTTT.